This T cell receptor (beta chain) was recovered during a study of monozygotic twins with cystic fibrosis. The method was immunoSEQ multiplex PCR; TCRdb's version includes in-frame clones alone and lacks a portion of them. Altogether 36,000 or so clones are present, about 90% being singletons, with the ten largest covering less than 0.2%. This CDR3 contains 19 residues. Germline CDR1 SGHNT, CDR2 YENEEA. The V gene end was trimmed by 4 bases and the J gene end by 6 bases; junction bases not matched to a gene: 13. The genes are TRBV11-3 and TRBJ2-1, with 15 bases fitting TRBD2. The sequencing input was blood. This TCR derives from a boy aged 2 to 10 with cystic fibrosis. The CDR3 DNA reads TGTGCCAGCAGCTCAAAACAGGGAGGACTAGCGGGGGGGCTCAATGAGCAGTTCTTC. This codes for CASSSKQGGLAGGLNEQFF. Variable domain in full (rest from reference TRBV11-3 and TRBJ2-1): EAGVVQSPRYKIIEKKQPVAFWCNPISGHNTLYWYLQNLGQGPELLIRYENEEAVDDSQLPKDRFSAERLKGVDSTLKIQPAELGDSAVYLCASSSKQGGLAGGLNEQFFGPGTRLTVL.